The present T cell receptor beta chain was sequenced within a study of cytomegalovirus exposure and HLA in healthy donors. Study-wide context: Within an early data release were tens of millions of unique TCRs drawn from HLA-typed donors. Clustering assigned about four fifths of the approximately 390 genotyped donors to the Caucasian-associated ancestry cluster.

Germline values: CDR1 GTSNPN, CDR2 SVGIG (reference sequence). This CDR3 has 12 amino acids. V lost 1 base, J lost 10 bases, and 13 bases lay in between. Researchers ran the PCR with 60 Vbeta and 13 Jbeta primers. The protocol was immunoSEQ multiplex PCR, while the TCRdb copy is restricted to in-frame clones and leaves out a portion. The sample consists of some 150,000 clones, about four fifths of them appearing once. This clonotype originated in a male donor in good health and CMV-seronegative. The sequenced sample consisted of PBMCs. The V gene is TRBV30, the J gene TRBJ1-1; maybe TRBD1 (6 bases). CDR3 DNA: TGTGCCTGGAGTGGTACAGGGTCTGGAGCTTTCTTT. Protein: CAWSGTGSGAFF.